These 15 T cell receptor beta chains originate from one sample sequenced in a study of human T cells and chemical hapten exposure. As for time point: pre-sensitization, week 0. Noted treatment: therapeutic diphenylcyclopropenone sensitization with weekly scalp DPC. MiXCR, applied by TCRdb to the RACE reads, yields one record per CDR3 protein. The sample yields approximately 180,000 distinct CDR3 sequences, approximately 31% seen once. The specimen comprised whole blood, sampled in connection with sensitization to the hapten diphenylcyclopropenone (DPC). Source of these receptors: a woman aged 25 to 39 with alopecia areata. Some clones in this sample may be carry-over from other donors' samples.

The gene calls are TRBV5-5 and TRBJ1-4; D is unresolved. Germline V gene data show CDR1 as SGHKS and CDR2 as YYEKEE (reference sequence). The CDR3 has 11 amino acids. V was trimmed by 4 bases and J by 7 bases, leaving 5 bases between them. The CDR3 region has the DNA TGTGCCAGCAGCACTGGTGAAAAACTGTTTTTT. It encodes CASSTGEKLFF.

The J gene is TRBJ1-2, the V gene TRBV29-1; tentative D call: TRBD1 (5 bases). Germline CDR1 reads SQVTM; CDR2 reads ANQGSEA. This CDR3 has 12 amino acids. V gave up 4 bases and J gave up 6 bases, with 12 bases separating them. This CDR3 reads CSVGGRIDGYTF. CDR3 DNA: TGCAGCGTTGGGGGACGGATTGATGGCTACACCTTC.

This clonotype showed up many times. This rearrangement joins TRBV7-2 to TRBJ1-1, with TRBD1 matching over 10 bases. Germline loops: CDR1 SGHTA, CDR2 FQGNSA. The length of the CDR3 is 15 residues. V shed 6 bases and J 1 base; nucleotides not matched to a gene: 5. CDR3 sequence: CASRRDRGQNTEAFF. In DNA, the CDR3 is TGTGCCAGCAGGAGAGACAGGGGGCAGAACACTGAAGCTTTCTTT. The entire variable domain, with the rest obtained from reference TRBV7-2 and TRBJ1-1, is as follows: GAGVSQSPSNKVTEKGKDVELRCDPISGHTALYWYRQSLGQGLEFLIYFQGNSAPDKSGLPSDRFSAERTGGSVSTLTIQRTQQEDSAVYLCASRRDRGQNTEAFFGQGTRLTVV.

This clonotype turned up a few times. The chain employs TRBV24-1 and TRBJ1-2; TRBD1 aligns across 7 bases. The CDR3 is 14 residues long. Germline V gives CDR1 KGHDR, CDR2 SFDVKD. Germline trimming cut 4 bases from V and 2 bases from J; bases unmatched to any gene: 3. CDR3 nucleotide sequence: TGTGCCACCAGTGAAAAGGACAGGAACTATGGCTACACCTTC. It translates to CATSEKDRNYGYTF.

The rearrangement links TRBV10-2 to TRBJ1-1; D is unresolved. Per germline, CDR1 WSHSY and CDR2 SAAADI. This CDR3 is built from 13 residues. V was cut by 0 bases and J by 1 base, with 3 bases left in between. The CDR3 reads CASSESGNTEAFF. The DNA for the CDR3 is TGCGCCAGCAGTGAGTCCGGGAACACTGAAGCTTTCTTT.

This clonotype was counted at least ten times. The chain couples TRBV28 to TRBJ2-1; possible D gene TRBD2, 6 bases. Trimming stripped 8 bases from V and 8 bases from J, with 13 bases between. The germline gives CDR1 MDHEN, CDR2 SYDVKM. This CDR3 contains 12 residues. The CDR3 coding sequence is TGTGCCAGCTCGGAGGGCCTTCATGAGCAGTTCTTC. Its translation: CASSEGLHEQFF. The full variable domain, rest sourced from reference TRBV28 and TRBJ2-1, is DVKVTQSSRYLVKRTGEKVFLECVQDMDHENMFWYRQDPGLGLRLIYFSYDVKMKEKGDIPEGYSVSREKKERFSLILESASTNQTSMYLCASSEGLHEQFFGPGTRLTVL.

The J gene is TRBJ2-1, the V gene TRBV4-3; 11 nucleotides align to TRBD2. Trimming cost V 0 bases and J 8 bases; bases outside gene matches: 9. The CDR3 runs 17 residues. Germline CDR1 LGHNA, CDR2 YSLEER. CDR3 in DNA: TGCGCCAGCAGCCAAGATCATGGCCTAGCGGGGGGTCATGAGCAGTTCTTC. This codes for CASSQDHGLAGGHEQFF.

J is TRBJ2-2 and V is TRBV7-8; D gene uncertain. CDR1 is SGHVS and CDR2 is FQNEAQ in the germline V gene. The CDR3 is made up of 14 amino acids. V was shortened by 5 bases and J by 4 bases, with 11 bases between the two germline ends. CDR3 sequence reads: CASSLRTVTGELFF. The CDR3 DNA reads as TGTGCCAGCAGCCTACGGACGGTCACCGGGGAGCTGTTTTTT.

This rearrangement joins TRBV4-2 to TRBJ1-1, with 7 bases lining up with TRBD1. J lost 3 bases, V lost 3 bases, and 10 bases had no gene match. The CDR3 spans 16 residues. CDR1 LGHNA and CDR2 YNFKEQ come from the germline V gene. The CDR3 region is CASSHSGQTFHTEAFF. In DNA form, the CDR3 reads TGTGCCAGCAGCCACTCGGGACAGACCTTTCACACTGAAGCTTTCTTT.

The genes are TRBV28 and TRBJ1-6; D possibly corresponds to TRBD1 (5 bases). From germline, CDR1 is MDHEN and CDR2 SYDVKM. The CDR3 has 16 residues. Between the trimmed V and J ends, which lost 4 bases and 9 bases, there was a span of 19 bases. The CDR3 here is CASSSPHGTVGSPLHF. DNA of the CDR3: TGTGCCAGCAGTTCCCCACATGGGACGGTGGGTTCACCCCTCCACTTT.

The table lists this clonotype with a few counts. The V gene is TRBV29-1, the J gene TRBJ2-7; perhaps TRBD1 as D (6 bases). Germline CDR1 reads SQVTM; CDR2 reads ANQGSEA. V gave up 8 bases and J gave up 5 bases, with 13 bases separating them. The CDR3 length is 11 residues. The CDR3 nucleotides are TGCAGCTACAGCAAGGGGGACGAGCAGTACTTC. Encoded protein: CSYSKGDEQYF.

J is TRBJ1-2 and V is TRBV28; D gene uncertain. V was trimmed by 2 bases and J by 5 bases, leaving 15 bases between them. Per the germline V gene, CDR1 is MDHEN and CDR2 is SYDVKM. The CDR3 sequence is 15 residues long. The CDR3 is CASSLKGWAKYGYTF. The DNA for the CDR3 is TGTGCCAGCAGTTTAAAGGGTTGGGCCAAATATGGCTACACCTTC.

The rearrangement links TRBV15 to TRBJ1-4, with D unresolved. With 3 bases removed from V and 2 bases from J, the gap between germline ends came to 7 bases. CDR1 is LNHNV, CDR2 YYDKDF, per germline (reference sequence). The CDR3 has 14 amino acids. The CDR3 region has the DNA TGTGCCACCAGCAGTTGGCGGACTAATGAAAAACTGTTTTTT. It is translated as CATSSWRTNEKLFF.

The chain employs TRBV28 and TRBJ2-7; D not resolved. The CDR3 runs to 12 residues. Trimming took 3 bases from V and 3 from J, leaving 6 bases between them. Looked up from germline, CDR1 is MDHEN and CDR2 is SYDVKM. The DNA for the CDR3 is TGTGCCAGCAGTTTCCCTTACTACGAGCAGTACTTC. Protein product: CASSFPYYEQYF.

Written as DNA, the CDR3 is TGTGCCAGCAGCGCCGGCCTGGGACACAAAGGGTCCTCCTACGAGCAGTACTTC. The encoded protein is CASSAGLGHKGSSYEQYF. V and J are TRBV12-3 or TRBV12-4 and TRBJ2-7, with D perhaps matching TRBD1 (6 bases). The CDR3 has 18 amino acids. The V end was cut by 6 bases, the J end by 0 bases, with 24 bases between.